This is a list of T cell receptor beta chains from one sample in a study of T-cell memory formation after mild COVID-19. TCRdb redid the calling of the 5' RACE reads with MiXCR, one entry per CDR3 protein. This sample has over 300,000 distinct CDR3 sequences, with approximately 22% found just once. Sample: PBMCs or a T cell subset sorted from them (not recorded which). These receptors all come from a man between 18 and 29 years old who had mild COVID-19 (a few samples of this study predate the infection). Cell type and time point are not known. CDR3s include the opening cysteine and the closing phenylalanine or tryptophan. The order of the fields is CDR3 protein, CDR3 DNA, V gene, D gene, J gene, clone size. A D gene is named only where the DNA matches it firmly. A row's size may be missing; if present it is once, few, many or a size class.

CASSSPTTGGKFSYEQYF	TGCGCCAGCAGCTCCCCCACAACAGGGGGCAAGTTTTCCTACGAGCAGTACTTC	TRBV5-1	TRBD1	TRBJ2-7	.
CASSLETGRDDQPQHF	TGTGCCAGCAGCTTGGAGACAGGGCGGGACGATCAGCCCCAGCATTTT	TRBV7-9	TRBD1	TRBJ1-5	few
CASTKGLAGTEQYF	TGTGCCAGCACGAAGGGTCTAGCGGGTACCGAGCAGTACTTC	TRBV2	TRBD2	TRBJ2-7	.
CASSSQVHEGATTVTDTQYF	TGCGCCAGCAGCTCCCAGGTTCACGAGGGAGCCACCACCGTCACAGATACGCAGTATTTT	TRBV5-1	.	TRBJ2-3	few
CASSHDRGSFSPLHF	TGTGCCAGCAGCCACGACAGGGGGAGTTTTTCACCCCTCCACTTT	TRBV3-1	TRBD1	TRBJ1-6	few
CASSIRQGDSPLHF	TGTGCCAGTAGTATCCGGCAGGGGGATTCACCCCTCCACTTT	TRBV19	TRBD1	TRBJ1-6	.
CATRGGRNEQFF	TGTGCCACCCGGGGGGGACGGAATGAGCAGTTCTTC	TRBV5-4	TRBD2	TRBJ2-1	.
CASSKDRDGIQYF	TGTGCCAGCAGCAAGGACAGGGACGGCATTCAGTACTTC	TRBV7-8	TRBD1	TRBJ2-4	few
CASSKGGGDNQPQHF	TGTGCCAGCAGCAAAGGGGGGGGAGACAATCAGCCCCAGCATTTT	TRBV21-1	.	TRBJ1-5	few
CASSLEGLAPKFF	TGTGCCAGCAGCTTGGAAGGCCTAGCACCCAAGTTCTTC	TRBV5-5	.	TRBJ2-1	.
CASSSSLGPLHF	TGTGCCAGCAGTTCCAGCCTTGGACCCCTCCACTTT	TRBV12-3/TRBV12-4	.	TRBJ1-6	.
CASSSNLGEQFF	TGTGCCAGCAGCTCGAACTTGGGTGAGCAGTTCTTC	TRBV7-9	.	TRBJ2-1	.
CASRPQWGDTDTQYF	TGTGCCAGCAGGCCCCAGTGGGGAGACACAGATACGCAGTATTTT	TRBV6-5	.	TRBJ2-3	.
CASSHGWSNQPQHF	TGTGCCAGCAGCCACGGTTGGAGCAATCAGCCCCAGCATTTT	TRBV9	.	TRBJ1-5	.
CASAGQTNQPQHF	TGTGCCAGCGCGGGACAGACAAATCAGCCCCAGCATTTT	TRBV4-2	TRBD1	TRBJ1-5	.
CASSQVVGGVDETQYF	TGTGCCAGCAGCCAAGTAGTGGGAGGAGTTGATGAGACCCAGTACTTC	TRBV7-9	.	TRBJ2-5	.
CASSWADTQYF	TGTGCCAGCAGTTGGGCAGATACGCAGTATTTT	TRBV27	.	TRBJ2-3	few
CASSSGSPRPTDTQYF	TGTGCCAGCAGTTCAGGCTCACCTCGCCCCACAGATACGCAGTATTTT	TRBV11-2	.	TRBJ2-3	.
CASSLQDAGEAFF	TGTGCCAGCAGCCTTCAGGACGCGGGTGAAGCTTTCTTT	TRBV3-1	.	TRBJ1-1	many
CASKGYEQYF	TGTGCCTCCAAGGGGTACGAGCAGTACTTC	TRBV25-1	.	TRBJ2-7	.
CASSDWGGPRDTQYF	TGTGCCAGCAGTGACTGGGGGGGTCCTCGGGATACGCAGTATTTT	TRBV6-4	TRBD2	TRBJ2-3	.
CATGMLGLTGETQYF	TGTGCCACCGGGATGTTGGGCCTAACGGGCGAGACCCAGTACTTC	TRBV2	.	TRBJ2-5	few
CASSQVLQGNTEAFF	TGCGCCAGCAGCCAAGTTTTACAGGGTAACACTGAAGCTTTCTTT	TRBV4-3	.	TRBJ1-1	few
CAWVEAFTGELFF	TGTGCCTGGGTGGAGGCGTTTACCGGGGAGCTGTTTTTT	TRBV2	.	TRBJ2-2	few
CSARDWTGGSGETQYF	TGCAGTGCTAGAGACTGGACAGGGGGAAGTGGAGAGACCCAGTACTTC	TRBV20-1	TRBD1	TRBJ2-5	.
CASSTLGGTDTQYF	TGTGCCAGCAGCACCCTGGGGGGCACAGATACGCAGTATTTT	TRBV7-9	.	TRBJ2-3	few
CSVESLETQYF	TGCAGCGTTGAATCCTTAGAGACCCAGTACTTC	TRBV29-1	.	TRBJ2-5	.
CASSYLNEAFF	TGTGCCAGCAGTTACTTGAATGAAGCTTTCTTT	TRBV6-5	.	TRBJ1-1	once
CASSQDGWDEQFF	TGCGCCAGCAGCCAAGATGGGTGGGATGAGCAGTTCTTC	TRBV4-3	.	TRBJ2-1	.
CASSDSQGNSGANVLTF	TGTGCCAGCAGTGACTCGCAGGGCAACTCTGGGGCCAACGTCCTGACTTTC	TRBV6-4	.	TRBJ2-6	.
CASSPGDSGELFF	TGTGCCAGCAGCCCGGGGGACTCCGGGGAGCTGTTTTTT	TRBV5-4	.	TRBJ2-2	few
CASSVPDTGELFF	TGTGCCAGCAGCGTTCCGGACACCGGGGAGCTGTTTTTT	TRBV9	.	TRBJ2-2	few
CASSSGGTYNEQFF	TGTGCCAGCAGCTCGGGGGGAACCTACAATGAGCAGTTCTTC	TRBV7-9	TRBD2	TRBJ2-1	few
CASSSRSRAWNTEAFF	TGTGCCAGCAGCTCCCGATCGAGGGCGTGGAACACTGAAGCTTTCTTT	TRBV11-2	.	TRBJ1-1	.
CASSDPQGQNTEAFF	TGTGCCAGCAGTGACCCACAGGGGCAGAACACTGAAGCTTTCTTT	TRBV6-6	TRBD1	TRBJ1-1	.
CASSGPGTSGGALFEQFF	TGTGCCAGCAGTGGACCCGGGACTAGCGGGGGGGCCTTGTTCGAGCAGTTCTTC	TRBV25-1	TRBD2	TRBJ2-1	few
CSAQSWGGGEKLFF	TGCAGTGCTCAGAGCTGGGGGGGCGGTGAAAAACTGTTTTTT	TRBV20-1	.	TRBJ1-4	.
CAWSVSDTQYF	TGTGCCTGGAGTGTTTCTGATACGCAGTATTTT	TRBV30	.	TRBJ2-3	.
CASSEGQGNYGYTF	TGTGCCAGCAGTGAGGGACAGGGGAACTATGGCTACACCTTC	TRBV12-3/TRBV12-4	TRBD1	TRBJ1-2	few
CASSYVRSPGPYNEQFF	TGTGCCAGCAGTTACGTTCGCTCCCCCGGACCCTACAATGAGCAGTTCTTC	TRBV6-5	.	TRBJ2-1	many
CASSSGTIRSDTQYF	TGTGCCAGCAGCTCCGGGACAATTAGGTCAGATACGCAGTATTTT	TRBV7-2	.	TRBJ2-3	many
CASSLTLAGTDTQYF	TGTGCCAGCAGTTTGACCCTAGCGGGCACAGATACGCAGTATTTT	TRBV12-3/TRBV12-4	TRBD2	TRBJ2-3	.
CASSGRGSPLHF	TGTGCCAGCTCCGGTAGGGGTTCACCCCTCCACTTT	TRBV2	.	TRBJ1-6	.
CATSRGTANQETQYF	TGTGCCACCAGCAGAGGGACGGCAAACCAAGAGACCCAGTACTTC	TRBV15	.	TRBJ2-5	few
CASSATGGRTTKWPLHF	TGTGCCAGCAGCGCTACAGGGGGACGCACTACCAAATGGCCCCTCCACTTT	TRBV9	TRBD1	TRBJ1-6	.
CAISRGGANEQFF	TGTGCCATCAGTCGCGGGGGCGCGAATGAGCAGTTCTTC	TRBV6-4	.	TRBJ2-1	.